This TCR beta chain was profiled in a study of cytomegalovirus exposure and HLA in healthy donors. Study-wide points: TCR beta V- and J-gene trimming, according to a later analysis, was linked to a missense DCLRE1C variant. Productive rates of about 87% or about 30% were seen for most TCR beta V segments in an earlier analysis. More clonal expansion characterized HLA-associated TCR beta chains than equally common others in a later analysis.

The PCR ran on 60 Vbeta and 13 Jbeta primers. In the original workflow: Counted up in a later analysis, unique TCR beta chains came to roughly 80 million, with around 10 million shared. Sequenced by immunoSEQ multiplex PCR; TCRdb stores in-frame clones only, minus some. For V, J and clone size, that table is used; D and trimming come from the DNA. The table lists about 120,000 clones, 76% of them singletons. V trimming: 4 bases; J trimming: 10 bases; junction bases outside the gene matches: 6. Germline CDR1 reads SGHNT; CDR2 reads YYREEE (reference sequence). The CDR3 length is 13 residues. Of note for this clone: What it recognizes is unknown.

Sequenced sample: PBMCs. The origin of this receptor is a man between 50 and 59 years old in good health and CMV-seropositive. The chain has TRBV5-4 and TRBJ2-1, with TRBD1 identical over 9 bases. The CDR3: CASSPDRGGEQFF. DNA of the CDR3: TGTGCCAGCAGCCCGGACAGGGGAGGCGAGCAGTTCTTC.